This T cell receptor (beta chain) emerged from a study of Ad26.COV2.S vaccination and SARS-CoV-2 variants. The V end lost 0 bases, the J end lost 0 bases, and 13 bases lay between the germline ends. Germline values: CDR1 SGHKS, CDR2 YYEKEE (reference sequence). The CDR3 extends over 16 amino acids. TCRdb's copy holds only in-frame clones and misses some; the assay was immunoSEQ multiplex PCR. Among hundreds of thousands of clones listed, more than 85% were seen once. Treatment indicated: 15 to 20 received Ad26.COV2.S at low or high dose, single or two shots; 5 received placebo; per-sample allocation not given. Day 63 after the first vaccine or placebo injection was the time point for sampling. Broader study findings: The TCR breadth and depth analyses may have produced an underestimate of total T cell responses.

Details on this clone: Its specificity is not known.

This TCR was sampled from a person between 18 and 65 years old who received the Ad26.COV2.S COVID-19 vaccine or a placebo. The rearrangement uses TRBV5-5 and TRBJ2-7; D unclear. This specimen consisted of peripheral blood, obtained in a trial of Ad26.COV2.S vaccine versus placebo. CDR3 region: CASSLVHSWSSYEQYF. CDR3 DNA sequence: TGTGCCAGCAGCTTGGTTCACTCCTGGAGCTCCTACGAGCAGTACTTC.